One and the same sample provided the 3 T cell receptor beta chains below, sequenced in a study of blood T cell repertoires in COVID-19. Profiled with immunoSEQ multiplex PCR; TCRdb holds only in-frame clones, not every one. The sample records around 210,000 clones, 80% to 90% being singletons. The sample was peripheral blood. The source of these receptors is a man between 18 and 35 years old with active or convalescent COVID-19.

The chain combines TRBV3-1 (or the pseudogene TRBV3-2) with TRBJ2-1; D unclear. The germline gives CDR1 LGHDT, CDR2 YNNKEL (reference sequence). Trimming took 1 base from V and 7 from J, leaving 5 bases between them. The CDR3 covers 12 residues. This chain's CDR3 is CASSQGGNEQFF. The CDR3 DNA reads as TGTGCCAGCAGCCAAGGAGGAAATGAGCAGTTCTTC.

The chain uses TRBV25-1 and TRBJ2-1; D gene uncertain. Germline V lookup: CDR1 MGHDK, CDR2 SYGVNS. The CDR3 consists of 15 residues. V lost 5 bases and J 2 bases, leaving 13 bases between the germline ends. The CDR3 DNA reads as TGTGCCAGCAGTAATGGGCTCACCGCCTACAATGAGCAGTTCTTC. Encoded protein: CASSNGLTAYNEQFF.

This chain joins TRBV5-1 and TRBJ1-4; TRBD1 is a possible D gene (6 bases). Deletions cut 1 base from V and 7 bases from J, with 11 bases between. Germline V gene data show CDR1 as SGHRS and CDR2 as YFSETQ. This CDR3 is built from 14 residues. The CDR3 coding sequence is TGCGCCAGCAGCTTGAGCAGGGGCGGTGAAAAACTGTTTTTT. This codes for CASSLSRGGEKLFF.